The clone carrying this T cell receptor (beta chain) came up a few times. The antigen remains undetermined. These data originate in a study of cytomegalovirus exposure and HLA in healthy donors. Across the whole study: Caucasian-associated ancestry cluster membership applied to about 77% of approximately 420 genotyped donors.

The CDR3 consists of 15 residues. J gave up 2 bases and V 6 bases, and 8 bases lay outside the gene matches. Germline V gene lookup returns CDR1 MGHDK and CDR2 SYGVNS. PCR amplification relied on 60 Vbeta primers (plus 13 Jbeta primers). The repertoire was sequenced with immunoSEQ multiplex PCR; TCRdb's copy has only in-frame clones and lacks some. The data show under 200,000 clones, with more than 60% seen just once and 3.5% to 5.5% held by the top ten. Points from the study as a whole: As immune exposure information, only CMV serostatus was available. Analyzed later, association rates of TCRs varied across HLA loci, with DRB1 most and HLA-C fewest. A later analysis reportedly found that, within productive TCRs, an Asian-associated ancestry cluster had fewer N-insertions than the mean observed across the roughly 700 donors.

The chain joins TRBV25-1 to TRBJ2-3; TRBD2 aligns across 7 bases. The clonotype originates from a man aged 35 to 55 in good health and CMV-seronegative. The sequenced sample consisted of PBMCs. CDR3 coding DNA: TGTGCCAGCAGAGGGGCTAGCGGCTTCACAGATACGCAGTATTTT. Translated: CASRGASGFTDTQYF. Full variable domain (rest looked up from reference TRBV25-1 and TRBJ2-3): EADIYQTPRYLVIGTGKKITLECSQTMGHDKMYWYQQDPGMELHLIHYSYGVNSTEKGDLSSESTVSRIRTEHFPLTLESARPSHTSQYLCASRGASGFTDTQYFGPGTRLTVL.